The 16 T cell receptor beta chains given below trace back to one sample, sequenced in a study of CD4 T cells in relation to SARS-CoV-2 and coronaviruses. Measured with immunoSEQ multiplex PCR; TCRdb has only the in-frame clones, and not every one. The data show 50,000 to 70,000 clones, with about 91% seen just once and roughly 0.37% held by the top ten. Sequenced material: naive CD4+ T cells from PBMCs. The subset denotes: naive CD4+ T cells isolated by negative enrichment. The receptors here all came from an adult with COVID-19.

This clone has only one observation. This chain joins TRBV5-6 and TRBJ2-7; D unclear. V lost 7 bases and J lost 0, with 14 bases in between. This CDR3 has 14 amino acids. Germline CDR1 is SGHDT and CDR2 is YYEEEE. CDR3 nucleotide sequence: TGTGCCAGCGCCTCAGCCTACTACTCCTACGAGCAGTACTTC. The encoded protein is CASASAYYSYEQYF.

The chain employs TRBV21-1 and TRBJ2-7; whether TRBD1, the table's D call, matches the DNA was not checked. TRBV21-1 is assigned pseudogene status. The CDR3 spans 15 residues. As DNA, the CDR3 is TGTGCCAGCAGCAAAGAGGGGCGAAGCTACGACGGGCAGTACTTC. As protein: CASSKEGRSYDGQYF.

The J gene is TRBJ1-6, the V gene TRBV6-5; D gene ambiguous. CDR3 size: 15 residues. V lost 6 bases and J lost 3, with 12 bases in between. Germline CDR1 MNHEY, CDR2 SVGAGI. CDR3 nucleotides: TGTGCCAGCAGGTGGTCGACCATCTATAATTCACCCCTCCACTTT. Residues: CASRWSTIYNSPLHF.

V gene TRBV28 combines with J gene TRBJ1-6; a weak D match, TRBD1 (6 bases). V dropped 5 bases and J dropped 5 bases, with 13 bases sitting between them. From germline, CDR1 is MDHEN and CDR2 SYDVKM. The CDR3 spans 15 residues. CDR3 in amino acids: CASSASGGHNSPLHF. CDR3 nucleotides: TGTGCCAGCAGTGCATCGGGGGGCCATAATTCACCCCTCCACTTT.

The chain is built from TRBV7-8 and TRBJ2-3; no definite D call. V dropped 0 bases and J dropped 1 base, with 14 bases sitting between them. CDR1 and CDR2 (germline): SGHVS, FQNEAQ. The CDR3 has 17 residues. The CDR3: CASSLANLFRGTDTQYF. The CDR3 DNA is TGTGCCAGCAGCTTAGCTAACCTTTTCCGGGGCACAGATACGCAGTATTTT. Complete variable domain (other parts from reference TRBV7-8 and TRBJ2-3): GAGVSQSPRYKVAKRGQDVALRCDPISGHVSLFWYQQALGQGPEFLTYFQNEAQLDKSGLPSDRFFAERPEGSVSTLKIQRTQQEDSAVYLCASSLANLFRGTDTQYFGPGTRLTVL.

CDR3 residues: CSVGLAGTVNTEAFF. CDR3 DNA sequence: TGCAGCGTTGGATTGGCGGGGACAGTGAACACTGAAGCTTTCTTT. The chain is built from TRBV29-1 and TRBJ1-1, with 7 nucleotides matching TRBD1. The V gene end was trimmed by 4 bases and the J gene end by 0 bases; junction bases not matched to a gene: 8. CDR3 size: 15 residues. The germline V gene has CDR1 SQVTM and CDR2 ANQGSEA. Looking up the rest from reference TRBV29-1 and TRBJ1-1 gives the full variable domain: SAVISQKPSRDICQRGTSLTIQCQVDSQVTMMFWYRQQPGQSLTLIATANQGSEATYESGFVIDKFPISRPNLTFSTLTVSNMSPEDSSIYLCSVGLAGTVNTEAFFGQGTRLTVV.

The chain carries TRBV19 and TRBJ2-7, with TRBD2 identical over 13 bases. With 4 bases clipped from V and 5 bases from J, the junction kept 14 bases outside the gene matches. Germline V gene data show CDR1 as LNHDA and CDR2 as SQIVND (reference sequence). CDR3 length equals 18 residues. The CDR3, as DNA: TGTGCCAGTAGTACCACCCGAAAAGGACTAGCGGGAGTGCACGAGCAGTACTTC. This codes for CASSTTRKGLAGVHEQYF.

The rearrangement links TRBV20-1 to TRBJ1-1; D is unresolved. V lost 4 bases, J lost 11 bases, and 14 bases lay in between. The CDR3 has 11 amino acids. Per the germline V gene, CDR1 is DFQATT and CDR2 is SNEGSKA (reference sequence). CDR3 sequence reads: CSATDGNLAFF. The CDR3 nucleotides are TGCAGTGCTACGGACGGCAACCTGGCTTTCTTT.

The chain couples TRBV7-9 to TRBJ1-1, with 7 bases matching TRBD1. The V gene end was trimmed by 5 bases and the J gene end by 7 bases; junction bases not matched to a gene: 4. The CDR3 has 12 residues. In germline, CDR1 is SEHNR, CDR2 FQNEAQ (reference sequence). CDR3 sequence (DNA): TGTGCCAGCAGCCAACAGGGGATTGAAGCTTTCTTT. Encoded protein: CASSQQGIEAFF. The full variable domain, completed using reference TRBV7-9 and TRBJ1-1, is DTGVSQNPRHKITKRGQNVTFRCDPISEHNRLYWYRQTLGQGPEFLTYFQNEAQLEKSRLLSDRFSAERPKGSFSTLEIQRTEQGDSAMYLCASSQQGIEAFFGQGTRLTVV.

The chain uses TRBV15 and TRBJ2-7; TRBD2 matches at 9 bases. The CDR3 loop spans 16 amino acids. Trimming removed 0 bases from V and 0 bases from J; junction bases left unmatched: 3. Germline CDR1 and CDR2: LNHNV and YYDKDF (reference sequence). Here the CDR3 reads CATSREGGRASYEQYF. CDR3 bases: TGTGCCACCAGCAGAGAGGGCGGGAGGGCCTCCTACGAGCAGTACTTC.

The chain uses TRBV30 and TRBJ2-7, with D unresolved. V was trimmed by 3 bases and J by 1 base, leaving 4 bases between them. The germline gives CDR1 GTSNPN, CDR2 SVGIG (reference sequence). The CDR3 is 11 residues long. CDR3 nucleotides: TGTGCCTGGAGATTTTCCTACGAGCAGTACTTC. Residues: CAWRFSYEQYF. The full variable domain, with the rest looked up from reference TRBV30 and TRBJ2-7, is SQTIHQWPATLVQPVGSPLSLECTVEGTSNPNLYWYRQAAGRGLQLLFYSVGIGQISSEVPQNLSASRPQDRQFILSSKKLLLSDSGFYLCAWRFSYEQYFGPGTRLTVT.

This clone was recorded only once. The chain couples TRBV19 to TRBJ2-2, with D possibly being TRBD2 (7 bases). CDR3 length: 15 amino acids. Germline values: CDR1 LNHDA, CDR2 SQIVND (reference sequence). V shed 3 bases and J shed 5 bases, with 13 bases lying between them. The CDR3 DNA reads TGTGCCAGTAGTATTGGAGGGGGAGGGACCGGGGAGCTGTTTTTT. Protein: CASSIGGGGTGELFF.

The rearrangement links TRBV9 to TRBJ1-2; D is undetermined. CDR1 and CDR2 (germline): SGDLS, YYNGEE. The CDR3 is 13 amino acids. V shed 0 bases and J shed 9 bases, with 12 bases lying between them. This CDR3 is CASSVAGNPRYTF. DNA of the CDR3: TGTGCCAGCAGCGTAGCGGGAAATCCCCGCTACACCTTC. The complete variable domain, with remaining parts taken from reference TRBV9 and TRBJ1-2, reads DSGVTQTPKHLITATGQRVTLRCSPRSGDLSVYWYQQSLDQGLQFLIQYYNGEERAKGNILERFSAQQFPDLHSELNLSSLELGDSALYFCASSVAGNPRYTFGSGTRLTVV.

The gene calls are TRBV5-1 and TRBJ2-2; D is possibly TRBD1 or TRBD2 (6 bases each). Looked up from germline, CDR1 is SGHRS and CDR2 is YFSETQ. The V gene lost 6 bases and the J gene lost 6 bases, with 15 bases spanning the gap. The CDR3 covers 14 residues. CDR3 DNA: TGCGCCAGCACCCACGGGGGCGTATCCGGGGAGCTGTTTTTT. It specifies CASTHGGVSGELFF.

The J gene is TRBJ2-6, the V gene TRBV5-1; possibly TRBD2 for D (6 bases). The CDR3 is made up of 15 amino acids. The V and J ends lost 4 bases and 3 bases respectively, with 11 bases between them. Germline V gene sequence: CDR1 SGHRS, CDR2 YFSETQ. The CDR3 loop is CASSPTTSGANVLTF. For the CDR3, the DNA is TGCGCCAGCAGCCCAACGACTAGTGGGGCCAACGTCCTGACTTTC.

The chain uses TRBV18 and TRBJ2-7; D is possibly TRBD1 (6 bases). The CDR3 consists of 13 residues. From germline, CDR1 is KGHSH and CDR2 LQKENI. The ends were cut back, 5 bases at V and 4 bases at J, with 12 bases in the middle. CDR3 amino acids: CASSEGQIYEQYF. The CDR3 DNA reads as TGTGCCAGCTCAGAGGGACAAATATACGAGCAGTACTTC.